The rows below give T cell receptor beta chains drawn from one sample of a study of T cell changes during pregnancy in multiple sclerosis. Data came from immunoSEQ multiplex PCR; TCRdb stores just in-frame clones and leaves some out. Among about 28,000 clones listed, 89% were seen once. Sample: CD4+ T cells from peripheral blood mononuclear cells, taken in the first trimester of pregnancy. The receptors derive from a female donor in good health, enrolled as a control in a pregnancy study. The CDR3 runs from the conserved cysteine through the conserved F or W. Each record gives: D gene, J gene, V gene, clone size, CDR3 DNA, CDR3 protein. D genes are given only for firm matches. Only some rows state a clone size, as once, few, many or a class for expanded clones.

>TRBD1|TRBJ1-2|TRBV19|-
TGTGCCAGTACCAACTCTCCGACAGGGAGAGGTTGGGGCTACACCTTC
CASTNSPTGRGWGYTF
>TRBD2|TRBJ2-1|TRBV18|once
TGTGCCAGCTCACCAAAACTAGCGGGGACGCCTGGGAACAATGAGCAGTTCTTC
CASSPKLAGTPGNNEQFF
>TRBD2|TRBJ2-5|TRBV5-1|-
TGCGCCAGCCTCCTAGGCGGGGGGGCCGGGGAGACCCAGTACTTC
CASLLGGGAGETQYF
>-|TRBJ1-2|TRBV28|-
TGTGCCAGCAGTTTAAGCCATAACTATGGCTACACCTTC
CASSLSHNYGYTF
>TRBD1|TRBJ2-7|TRBV9|-
TGTGCCAGCAGCGTAGGAGCAGGGGGCTACGAGCAGTACTTC
CASSVGAGGYEQYF
>-|TRBJ1-3|TRBV6-1|-
TGTGCCAGCAGTGAAGGGCAGGGGATAAACACCATATATTTT
CASSEGQGINTIYF
>-|TRBJ1-2|TRBV7-3|-
TGTGCCAGCAGCCACGAGGAGGGTGGCTACACCTTC
CASSHEEGGYTF
>-|TRBJ1-4|TRBV9|-
TGTGCCAGCAGCGTAGTAGGGGAAGACGAAAAACTGTTTTTT
CASSVVGEDEKLFF
>TRBD2|TRBJ2-2|TRBV28|-
TGTGCCAGCAGCCCCAATTCGGGCGGGGGGGAGGGGAACACCGGGGAGCTGTTTTTT
CASSPNSGGGEGNTGELFF
>TRBD1|TRBJ1-1|TRBV7-9|-
TGTGCCAGCAGCTTAAGGTCAGGGGGGCACACTGAAGCTTTCTTT
CASSLRSGGHTEAFF
>TRBD2|TRBJ2-7|TRBV27|few
TGTGCCAACTCACGGACTAGCGGGACCTCCTACGAGCAGTACTTC
CANSRTSGTSYEQYF
>-|TRBJ2-3|TRBV9|-
TGTGCCAGCAGCGTACTGGGGAGAGGCACAGATACGCAGTATTTT
CASSVLGRGTDTQYF
>TRBD2|TRBJ2-5|TRBV6-4|-
TGTGCCAGCAGAGGGACTAGCGGGGGCCAAGAGACCCAGTACTTC
CASRGTSGGQETQYF
>-|TRBJ2-7|TRBV5-6|-
TGTGCCAGCAGCTTAGGGGCCTCCTACGAGCAGTACTTC
CASSLGASYEQYF
>TRBD1|TRBJ2-7|TRBV28|-
TGTGCCAGCAGTTCCTCCGGGACAGGGGGACTAGAGCAGTACTTC
CASSSSGTGGLEQYF
>-|TRBJ1-4|TRBV4-2|few
TGTGCCAGCAGCCGCGAATCGGGACACCTTGAAAAACTGTTTTTT
CASSRESGHLEKLFF
>-|TRBJ1-1|TRBV7-8|-
TGTGCCGGCAGCCTGGTGGCGGGTCTCGGTACTGAAGCTTTCTTT
CAGSLVAGLGTEAFF
>TRBD1|TRBJ1-2|TRBV7-2|few
TGTGCCAGCAGCACCCGACAGGGAGACTATGGCTACACCTTC
CASSTRQGDYGYTF
>-|TRBJ2-1|TRBV19|-
TGTGCCAGTAGTGATAGGGGGGGACAGGCCTCGAGTTTGGAGCAGTTCTTC
CASSDRGGQASSLEQFF
>TRBD2|TRBJ2-1|TRBV10-3|-
TGTGCCATCAGTGACGGGTCGGGACTAGCGGACGATGAGCAGTTCTTC
CAISDGSGLADDEQFF
>TRBD1|TRBJ2-2|TRBV10-3|once
TGTGCCATATGGACAGGGGGGTCCGGGGAGCTGTTTTTT
CAIWTGGSGELFF
>-|TRBJ1-1|TRBV5-1|once
TGCGCCAGCAGAACAGGAGCGAACACTGAAGCTTTCTTT
CASRTGANTEAFF